The 4 T cell receptor beta chains in this list originate from one sample, sequenced in a study of cytotoxic CD8 clonotypes in ibrutinib-treated CLL. The protocol was immunoSEQ multiplex PCR, while the TCRdb copy is restricted to in-frame clones and leaves out a portion. The sample consists of about 130,000 clones, roughly 85% of them appearing once. The input for sequencing was PBMCs, taken after 24 months of ibrutinib treatment. The receptors stem from a human donor with chronic lymphocytic leukemia.

The V call is TRBV7-2, the J call TRBJ1-5, with a tentative D call TRBD1 (6 bases). The CDR3 totals 13 residues. V lost 8 bases and J lost 4, with 12 bases in between. Germline CDR1 reads SGHTA; CDR2 reads FQGNSA. The DNA of the CDR3 is TGTGCCAGCCGGGGGCCAGGGAATCAGCCCCAGCATTTT. The encoded protein is CASRGPGNQPQHF. Complete variable domain (other parts from reference TRBV7-2 and TRBJ1-5): GAGVSQSPSNKVTEKGKDVELRCDPISGHTALYWYRQSLGQGLEFLIYFQGNSAPDKSGLPSDRFSAERTGGSVSTLTIQRTQQEDSAVYLCASRGPGNQPQHFGDGTRLSIL.

The chain is built from TRBV7-9 and TRBJ1-1; possibly TRBD1 for D (6 bases). This CDR3 is built from 16 residues. V dropped 5 bases and J dropped 1 base, with 17 bases sitting between them. CDR1 is SEHNR and CDR2 is FQNEAQ in the germline V gene (reference sequence). CDR3 in amino acids: CASSPRRTAGNTEAFF. In DNA form, the CDR3 reads TGTGCCAGCAGCCCCCGCCGGACAGCAGGGAACACTGAAGCTTTCTTT.

This clone was observed a few times. The chain combines TRBV18 with TRBJ2-3; 7 bases are shared with TRBD2. The CDR3 has 14 amino acids. The germline V gene has CDR1 KGHSH and CDR2 LQKENI. Trimming cost V 3 bases and J 2 bases; bases outside gene matches: 2. The CDR3 coding sequence is TGTGCCAGCTCACCCGGGGGGACCACAGATACGCAGTATTTT. It is translated as CASSPGGTTDTQYF.

The rearrangement joins TRBV19 to TRBJ1-5; D may be TRBD1 (5 bases). V shed 6 bases and J shed 10 bases, with 19 bases lying between them. CDR1 is LNHDA and CDR2 is SQIVND in the germline V gene (reference sequence). There are 14 residues in the CDR3. The DNA of the CDR3 is TGTGCCAGTAGCACGGGGGGGGGTGGTCGACCCCAGCATTTT. The encoded protein is CASSTGGGGRPQHF.